A single sample gave rise to the 18 T cell receptor beta chains below, sequenced in a study of shared clonotypes between healthy human individuals. The assay was immunoSEQ multiplex PCR, and TCRdb's table has in-frame clones only and misses some. The sample shows roughly 1,500,000 clones, 95% to 99% of them seen only once. The sequenced sample consisted of naive CD4+ T cells sorted from blood. Specified subset: CD45RA+ positively selected. All receptors derive from a man aged 30-40 years in good health.

In its sample, this clone was seen once. Other DNA sequences in the same sample also yield this CDR3. The chain combines TRBV28 with TRBJ2-7; TRBD1 is a possible D gene (6 bases). Germline assignment: CDR1 MDHEN and CDR2 SYDVKM. V gave up 5 bases and J gave up 3 bases, with 14 bases separating them. CDR3 length: 14 residues. This chain's CDR3 is CASSLPLQGYEQYF. CDR3 bases: TGTGCCAGCAGTCTACCCCTACAGGGCTACGAGCAGTACTTC.

The chain uses TRBV11-3 and TRBJ2-1, with D possibly being TRBD2 (6 bases). The CDR3 spans 14 residues. The V gene's germline CDR1 is SGHNT and CDR2 YENEEA. V shed 4 bases and J shed 10 bases, with 17 bases lying between them. CDR3 DNA: TGTGCCAGCAGCTCCTTTATAGGCGGAGGGGAGCAGTTCTTC. The encoded protein is CASSSFIGGGEQFF.

Regarding this clone: The junction departs from germline at one end; a sequencing error may be responsible. The chain uses TRBV4-1 and TRBJ2-7, with D maybe TRBD1 (6 bases). CDR1 MGHRA and CDR2 YSYEKL come from the germline V gene. The CDR3 runs 15 residues. Written as DNA, the CDR3 is TGCGCCAGCAGTCAAGGACAGCCTTCTCGAGCCGAGCAGTACTTC. Residues: CASSQGQPSRAEQYF.

CDR3 sequence (DNA): TGTGCCAGTACGGGACTCCGGGGAAGGTTCACTGAAGCTTTCTTT. The encoded protein is CASTGLRGRFTEAFF. The chain recombines TRBV19 with TRBJ1-1, with D tentatively TRBD1 (5 bases). There are 15 residues in the CDR3. CDR1 is LNHDA and CDR2 is SQIVND in the germline V gene (reference sequence). V lost 7 bases and J lost 4, with 19 bases in between.

The rearrangement joins TRBV13 to TRBJ2-7, with D maybe TRBD1 (5 bases). This CDR3 has 17 residues. Trimming shortened V by 0 bases and J by 0 bases, and 15 bases separated the two germline ends. The V gene's germline CDR1 is PRHDT and CDR2 FYEKMQ (reference sequence). The CDR3 bases are TGTGCCAGCAGCTTAGGCCTCTGGCAGGGCTACTCCTACGAGCAGTACTTC. Amino acids: CASSLGLWQGYSYEQYF.

A word on this clone: Other nucleotide sequences in the sample specify the same CDR3. The rearrangement joins TRBV18 to TRBJ2-1, with D tentatively TRBD1 (6 bases). The V and J ends lost 3 bases and 0 bases respectively, with 9 bases between them. Germline CDR1 is KGHSH and CDR2 is LQKENI. This CDR3 comprises 15 residues. For the CDR3, the DNA is TGTGCCAGCTCACCGGGGGCGAGCTCCTACAATGAGCAGTTCTTC. It specifies CASSPGASSYNEQFF. Combining the CDR3 with reference TRBV18 and TRBJ2-1 gives the whole variable domain NAGVMQNPRHLVRRRGQEARLRCSPMKGHSHVYWYRQLPEEGLKFMVYLQKENIIDESGMPKERFSAEFPKEGPSILRIQQVVRGDSAAYFCASSPGASSYNEQFFGPGTRLTVL.

CDR3 sequence: CASSLEPGNYEQYF. CDR3 coding DNA: TGCGCCAGCAGCTTGGAACCAGGGAACTACGAGCAGTACTTC. The chain is built from TRBV5-1 and TRBJ2-7, with D perhaps TRBD1 (5 bases). CDR1 and CDR2 (germline): SGHRS, YFSETQ. The V end was cut by 0 bases, the J end by 3 bases, with 10 bases between. The CDR3 loop spans 14 amino acids. Combining the CDR3 with reference TRBV5-1 and TRBJ2-7 gives the whole variable domain KAGVTQTPRYLIKTRGQQVTLSCSPISGHRSVSWYQQTPGQGLQFLFEYFSETQRNKGNFPGRFSGRQFSNSRSEMNVSTLELGDSALYLCASSLEPGNYEQYFGPGTRLTVT.

J is TRBJ2-3 and V is TRBV28, with 9 bases matching TRBD2. Germline values: CDR1 MDHEN, CDR2 SYDVKM. CDR3 size: 16 residues. V was clipped by 5 bases and J by 0 bases; unmatched bases: 6. For the CDR3, the DNA is TGTGCCAGCAGTCCCCGAACTAGCGGGAGCACAGATACGCAGTATTTT. Its protein is CASSPRTSGSTDTQYF.

The CDR3 here is CASSLAPGQGGETQYF. CDR3 coding DNA: TGCGCCAGCAGCTTGGCCCCCGGACAGGGCGGGGAGACCCAGTACTTC. The chain has TRBV5-1 and TRBJ2-5, with 8 bases matching TRBD1. CDR1 is SGHRS and CDR2 is YFSETQ in the germline V gene. There are 16 residues in the CDR3. Trimming at V came to 0 bases and at J to 5 bases, leaving 9 bases not matched to a gene.

Comments on this clone: The identical CDR3 is also encoded by other nucleotide sequences in the sample. This chain joins TRBV5-1 and TRBJ2-3; D is uncertain. This CDR3 comprises 12 residues. V lost 3 bases, J lost 1 base, and 3 bases lay in between. CDR1 is SGHRS, CDR2 YFSETQ, per germline. DNA of the CDR3: TGCGCCAGCAGCTCTGGCACAGATACGCAGTATTTT. It specifies CASSSGTDTQYF.

V and J are TRBV9 and TRBJ2-1; a weak D match, TRBD1 (6 bases). Trimming left V 3 bases short and J 0 bases short, with 13 bases between. This CDR3 has 16 amino acids. The germline CDR1 and CDR2 sequences are SGDLS and YYNGEE. The CDR3 DNA sequence: TGTGCCAGCAGCGCTTCCGGGACAACCTCCTACAATGAGCAGTTCTTC. Translating gives CASSASGTTSYNEQFF.

With regard to this clone: The sample contains more than one DNA sequence encoding this CDR3. The gene calls are TRBV20-1 and TRBJ2-3; no clear D gene. Germline V gene data show CDR1 as DFQATT and CDR2 as SNEGSKA (reference sequence). This CDR3 comprises 10 residues. V dropped 5 bases and J dropped 2 bases, with 2 bases sitting between them. The CDR3 here is CSASTDTQYF. CDR3 DNA sequence: TGCAGTGCTTCCACAGATACGCAGTATTTT.

The gene calls are TRBV9 and TRBJ2-2, with D perhaps matching TRBD1 (6 bases). Germline CDR1 is SGDLS and CDR2 is YYNGEE. The CDR3 is 12 amino acids. The CDR3 nucleotides read TGTCTACACAGGGCGCACGTGGGGGAGCTGTTTTTT. It specifies CLHRAHVGELFF. Full variable domain (outside the CDR3, taken from reference TRBV9 and TRBJ2-2): DSGVTQTPKHLITATGQRVTLRCSPRSGDLSVYWYQQSLDQGLQFLIQYYNGEERAKGNILERFSAQQFPDLHSELNLSSLELGDSALYFCLHRAHVGELFFGEGSRLTVL.

The rearrangement uses TRBV29-1 and TRBJ2-1, with TRBD2 identical over 7 bases. Per germline, CDR1 SQVTM and CDR2 ANQGSEA. The CDR3 runs 13 residues. J was trimmed by 8 bases and V by 7 bases; bases with no gene match: 11. The CDR3 DNA is TGCAGCGGTTGGGTGGGAGGGCCATATGAGCAGTTCTTC. Its translation: CSGWVGGPYEQFF.

The V and J genes are TRBV2 and TRBJ1-2; 8 positions match TRBD1. Germline lookup yields CDR1 SNHLY and CDR2 FYNNEI. V lost 5 bases, J lost 3 bases, and 8 bases stayed unmatched. The CDR3 is made up of 15 amino acids. CDR3 DNA: TGTGCCAGCAGTCCCGGGACAGGTCTGGACTATGGCTACACCTTC. Translation gives CASSPGTGLDYGYTF. Based on the CDR3 plus reference TRBV2 and TRBJ1-2, the full variable domain is EPEVTQTPSHQVTQMGQEVILRCVPISNHLYFYWYRQILGQKVEFLVSFYNNEISEKSEIFDDQFSVERPDGSNFTLKIRSTKLEDSAMYFCASSPGTGLDYGYTFGSGTRLTVV.

This chain joins TRBV2 and TRBJ2-1, with 8 bases that match TRBD2. Germline trimming cut 8 bases from V and 8 bases from J; bases unmatched to any gene: 14. Germline CDR1 SNHLY, CDR2 FYNNEI. The CDR3 has 15 amino acids. In DNA, the CDR3 is TGTGCCAGCCGCACGTCGGGACTAGGTTCGGATGAGCAGTTCTTC. This encodes CASRTSGLGSDEQFF.

This rearrangement joins TRBV2 to TRBJ2-1; D gene uncertain. This CDR3 spans 15 amino acids. From germline, CDR1 is SNHLY and CDR2 FYNNEI. The V and J ends lost 3 bases and 0 bases respectively, with 9 bases between them. In nucleotides, the CDR3 is TGTGCCAGCAGTGACGAGATAAGCTCCTACAATGAGCAGTTCTTC. Protein: CASSDEISSYNEQFF.

The chain is built from TRBV9 and TRBJ1-4; a weak D match, TRBD1 (6 bases). Germline assignment: CDR1 SGDLS and CDR2 YYNGEE. This CDR3 contains 15 residues. V dropped 4 bases and J dropped 6 bases, with 16 bases sitting between them. Here the CDR3 DNA reads TGTGCCAGCAGCTTCAGGGGAGCCCTGGATGAAAAACTGTTTTTT. Its translation: CASSFRGALDEKLFF. The full variable domain, rest sourced from reference TRBV9 and TRBJ1-4, is DSGVTQTPKHLITATGQRVTLRCSPRSGDLSVYWYQQSLDQGLQFLIQYYNGEERAKGNILERFSAQQFPDLHSELNLSSLELGDSALYFCASSFRGALDEKLFFGSGTQLSVL.